These 10 T cell receptor beta chains originate from one sample sequenced in a study of T cell changes during pregnancy in multiple sclerosis. TCRdb keeps only in-frame clones here, not all; method: immunoSEQ multiplex PCR. The table has some 28,000 clones, roughly nine tenths seen once. The specimen was CD8+ T cells from peripheral blood mononuclear cells, collected before pregnancy. The receptors here all came from a female donor with multiple sclerosis, enrolled in a pregnancy study.

The chain employs TRBV5-1 and TRBJ1-2; the D is unclear. V shed 1 base and J shed 6 bases, with 10 bases lying between them. Looked up from germline, CDR1 is SGHRS and CDR2 is YFSETQ. The CDR3 length is 13 residues. CDR3 residues: CASSLPGIDGYTF. CDR3 nucleotide sequence: TGCGCCAGCAGCTTGCCAGGAATCGATGGCTACACCTTC. Based on the CDR3 plus reference TRBV5-1 and TRBJ1-2, the full variable domain is KAGVTQTPRYLIKTRGQQVTLSCSPISGHRSVSWYQQTPGQGLQFLFEYFSETQRNKGNFPGRFSGRQFSNSRSEMNVSTLELGDSALYLCASSLPGIDGYTFGSGTRLTVV.

The chain couples TRBV5-6 to TRBJ1-2; TRBD1 might be the D (6 bases). CDR1 SGHDT and CDR2 YYEEEE come from the germline V gene. The CDR3 totals 13 residues. The germline V and J ends were trimmed by 3 bases and 5 bases, with 11 bases remaining between them. CDR3 nucleotides: TGTGCCAGCAGCTACGACAGGTCATATGGCTACACCTTC. Translation gives CASSYDRSYGYTF.

This clone was recorded only once. The CDR3 bases are TGTGCCAGCAGTTTACAGGGTTGGCCTGAAGCTTTCTTT. Residues: CASSLQGWPEAFF. The genes are TRBV28 and TRBJ1-1; maybe TRBD1 (5 bases). This CDR3 region has 13 residues. V was cut by 2 bases and J by 6 bases, with 10 bases left in between. CDR1 MDHEN and CDR2 SYDVKM come from the germline V gene.

This chain connects TRBV4-1 to TRBJ1-2; a weak D match, TRBD1 (5 bases). The V end was cut by 3 bases, the J end by 8 bases, with 10 bases between. The CDR3 runs to 12 residues. From germline, CDR1 is MGHRA and CDR2 YSYEKL. CDR3 loop: CASSQGWGGYTF. Here the CDR3 DNA reads TGCGCCAGCAGCCAGGGATGGGGCGGCTACACCTTC.

The CDR3 DNA sequence: TGTGCCAGCAGTTACTCAGCAGGGGGCCACTACAATGAGCAGTTCTTC. Amino acid sequence: CASSYSAGGHYNEQFF. V is TRBV6-5 and J is TRBJ2-1; TRBD1 matches 8 bases. The CDR3 is 16 residues long. The germline gives CDR1 MNHEY, CDR2 SVGAGI. The V and J ends lost 0 bases and 3 bases, in that order; junction bases with no gene match: 4.

The chain couples TRBV18 to TRBJ2-1, with D tentatively TRBD2 (6 bases). The V end was cut by 0 bases, the J end by 5 bases, with 11 bases between. This CDR3 has 15 residues. The germline CDR1 and CDR2 sequences are KGHSH and LQKENI. CDR3 nucleotides: TGTGCCAGCTCACCACCGGGCGGGGCCGACAATGAGCAGTTCTTC. Protein: CASSPPGGADNEQFF.

The rearrangement links TRBV9 to TRBJ1-6; no firm D call. Trimming pared 4 bases from V and 8 bases from J, leaving 13 bases between. CDR3 length: 14 residues. Germline-derived CDR1 and CDR2 are SGDLS and YYNGEE. CDR3 DNA sequence: TGTGCCAGCAGCTCGGGAGCCAGTGATTCACCCCTCCACTTT. Translated: CASSSGASDSPLHF.

The rearrangement joins TRBV2 to TRBJ2-2; a possible D gene is TRBD2 (5 bases). Germline CDR1 reads SNHLY; CDR2 reads FYNNEI. Deletions cut 4 bases from V and 0 bases from J, with 9 bases between. This CDR3 spans 15 amino acids. The CDR3 is CASSGRTPNTGELFF. The CDR3 nucleotides are TGTGCCAGCAGTGGGAGGACTCCGAACACCGGGGAGCTGTTTTTT.

This chain joins TRBV6-1 and TRBJ2-5; 7 nucleotides agree with TRBD2. The germline CDR1 and CDR2 sequences are MNHNS and SASEGT. V lost 4 bases, J lost 5 bases, and 13 bases stayed unmatched. The CDR3 has 16 residues. The CDR3: CASSVVLGLVVETQYF. Here the CDR3 DNA reads TGTGCCAGCAGTGTGGTCCTTGGACTAGTAGTGGAGACCCAGTACTTC.

This clone was detected only once. This chain connects TRBV14 to TRBJ1-1; 7 positions agree with TRBD1. The CDR3 is 14 amino acids. With 7 bases clipped from V and 2 bases from J, the junction kept 7 bases outside the gene matches. Per germline, CDR1 SGHDN and CDR2 FVKESK. DNA of the CDR3: TGTGCCAGCAACCGACAGGGATTTAACACTGAAGCTTTCTTT. Its protein product is CASNRQGFNTEAFF.